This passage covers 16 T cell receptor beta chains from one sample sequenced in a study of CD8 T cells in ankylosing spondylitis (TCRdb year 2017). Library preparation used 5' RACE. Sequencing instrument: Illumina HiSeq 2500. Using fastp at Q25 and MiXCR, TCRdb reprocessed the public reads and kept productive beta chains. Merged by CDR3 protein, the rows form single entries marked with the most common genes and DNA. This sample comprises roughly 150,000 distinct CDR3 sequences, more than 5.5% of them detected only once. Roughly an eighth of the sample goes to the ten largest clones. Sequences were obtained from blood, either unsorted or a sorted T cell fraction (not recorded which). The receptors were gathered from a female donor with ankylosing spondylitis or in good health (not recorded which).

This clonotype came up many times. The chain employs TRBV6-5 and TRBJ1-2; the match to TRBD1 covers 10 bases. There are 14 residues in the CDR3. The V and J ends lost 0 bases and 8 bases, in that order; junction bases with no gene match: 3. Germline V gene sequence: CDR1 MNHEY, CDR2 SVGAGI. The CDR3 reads CASSYSTGGAGYTF. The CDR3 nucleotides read TGTGCCAGCAGTTACTCGACAGGGGGCGCGGGCTACACCTTC.

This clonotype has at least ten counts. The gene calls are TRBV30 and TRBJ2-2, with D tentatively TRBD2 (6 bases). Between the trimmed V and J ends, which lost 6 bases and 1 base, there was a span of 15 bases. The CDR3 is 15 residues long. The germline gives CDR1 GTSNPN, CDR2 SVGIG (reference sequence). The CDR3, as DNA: TGTGCCTGCAAACCGGGACTCTGGAACACCGGGGAGCTGTTTTTT. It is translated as CACKPGLWNTGELFF.

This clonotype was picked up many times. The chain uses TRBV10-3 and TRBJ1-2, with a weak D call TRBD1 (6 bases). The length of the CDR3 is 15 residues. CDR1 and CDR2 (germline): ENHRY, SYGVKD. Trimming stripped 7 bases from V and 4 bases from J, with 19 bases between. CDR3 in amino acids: CAITDPGARLYGYTF. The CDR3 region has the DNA TGTGCCATCACCGACCCGGGGGCGCGCCTCTATGGCTACACCTTC.

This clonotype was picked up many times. The DNA of the CDR3 is TGTGCCAGCAGCGTAGAGTCGACTCCAAGGGGCTACACCTTC. Translation: CASSVESTPRGYTF. The J gene is TRBJ1-2, the V gene TRBV9; D uncertain. V was cut by 0 bases and J by 8 bases, with 14 bases left in between. The germline CDR1 and CDR2 sequences are SGDLS and YYNGEE. The CDR3 sequence is 14 residues long.

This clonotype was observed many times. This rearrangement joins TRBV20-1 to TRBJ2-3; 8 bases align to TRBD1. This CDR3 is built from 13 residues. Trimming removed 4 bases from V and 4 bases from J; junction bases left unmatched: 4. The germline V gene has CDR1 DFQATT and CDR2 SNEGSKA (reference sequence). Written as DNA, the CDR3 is TGCAGTGCTATCAAGACAGGGGCAGATACGCAGTATTTT. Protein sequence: CSAIKTGADTQYF.

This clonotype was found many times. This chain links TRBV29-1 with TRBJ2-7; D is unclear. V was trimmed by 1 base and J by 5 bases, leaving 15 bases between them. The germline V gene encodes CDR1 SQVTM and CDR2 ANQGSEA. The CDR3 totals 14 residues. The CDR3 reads CSVEGDAVQDEQYF. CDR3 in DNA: TGCAGCGTTGAAGGCGATGCGGTCCAGGACGAGCAGTACTTC.

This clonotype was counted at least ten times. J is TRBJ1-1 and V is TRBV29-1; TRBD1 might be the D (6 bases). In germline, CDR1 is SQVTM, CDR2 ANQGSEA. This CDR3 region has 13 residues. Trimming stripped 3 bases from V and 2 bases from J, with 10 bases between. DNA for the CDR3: TGCAGCGTTGAGAACAGGGCAAACACTGAAGCTTTCTTT. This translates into CSVENRANTEAFF. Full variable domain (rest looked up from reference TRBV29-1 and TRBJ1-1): SAVISQKPSRDICQRGTSLTIQCQVDSQVTMMFWYRQQPGQSLTLIATANQGSEATYESGFVIDKFPISRPNLTFSTLTVSNMSPEDSSIYLCSVENRANTEAFFGQGTRLTVV.

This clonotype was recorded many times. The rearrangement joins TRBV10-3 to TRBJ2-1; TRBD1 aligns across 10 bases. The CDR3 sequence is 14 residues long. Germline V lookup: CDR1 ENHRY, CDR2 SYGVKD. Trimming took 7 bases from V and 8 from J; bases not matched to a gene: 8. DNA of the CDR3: TGTGCCATCAACACGGGACAGGGGTTGGATGAGCAGTTCTTC. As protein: CAINTGQGLDEQFF.

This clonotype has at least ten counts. In DNA, the CDR3 is TGTGCCAGCAGTTTAATGCGGGGCAGCGAGACCCAGTACTTC. Its protein is CASSLMRGSETQYF. This rearrangement joins TRBV27 to TRBJ2-5; maybe TRBD2 (6 bases). The length of the CDR3 is 14 residues. CDR1 and CDR2 (germline): MNHEY, SMNVEV (reference sequence). V gave up 2 bases and J gave up 5 bases, with 12 bases separating them.

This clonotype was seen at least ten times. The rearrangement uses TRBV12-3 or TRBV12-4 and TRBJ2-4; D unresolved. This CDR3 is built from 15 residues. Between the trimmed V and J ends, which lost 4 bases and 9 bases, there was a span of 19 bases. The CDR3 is CASSSLQSPMGIQYF. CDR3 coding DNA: TGTGCCAGCAGTTCTCTCCAATCTCCGATGGGCATTCAGTACTTC.

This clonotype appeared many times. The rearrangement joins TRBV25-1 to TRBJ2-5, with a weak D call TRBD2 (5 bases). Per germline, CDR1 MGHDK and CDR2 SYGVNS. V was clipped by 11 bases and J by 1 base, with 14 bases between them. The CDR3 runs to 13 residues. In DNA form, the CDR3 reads TGTGCCGTGCAGGTCGGGGTCCAAGAGACCCAGTACTTC. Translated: CAVQVGVQETQYF.

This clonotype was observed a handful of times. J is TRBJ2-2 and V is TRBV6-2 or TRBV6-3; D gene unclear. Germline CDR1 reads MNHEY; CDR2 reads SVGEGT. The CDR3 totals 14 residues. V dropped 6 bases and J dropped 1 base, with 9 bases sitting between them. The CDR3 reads CASRIDRNTGELFF. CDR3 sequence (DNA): TGTGCCAGCAGGATTGACCGGAACACCGGGGAGCTGTTTTTT.

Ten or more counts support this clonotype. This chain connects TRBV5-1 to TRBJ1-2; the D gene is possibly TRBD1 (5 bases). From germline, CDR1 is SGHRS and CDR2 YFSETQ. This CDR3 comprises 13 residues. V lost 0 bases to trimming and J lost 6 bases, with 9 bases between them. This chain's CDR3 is CASSLAREDGYTF. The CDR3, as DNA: TGCGCCAGCAGCTTGGCCAGGGAGGATGGCTACACCTTC.

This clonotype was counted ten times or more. The CDR3 DNA reads as TGCGCCAGCAGCTTGTGGTTTCGTGACAGGGGGCCGACGAACACTGAAGCTTTCTTT. Translation gives CASSLWFRDRGPTNTEAFF. The chain is built from TRBV5-1 and TRBJ1-1; the match to TRBD1 covers 10 bases. Germline V gene data show CDR1 as SGHRS and CDR2 as YFSETQ. CDR3 length: 19 residues. With 1 base clipped from V and 1 base from J, the junction kept 13 bases outside the gene matches. The complete variable domain, with remaining parts taken from reference TRBV5-1 and TRBJ1-1, reads KAGVTQTPRYLIKTRGQQVTLSCSPISGHRSVSWYQQTPGQGLQFLFEYFSETQRNKGNFPGRFSGRQFSNSRSEMNVSTLELGDSALYLCASSLWFRDRGPTNTEAFFGQGTRLTVV.

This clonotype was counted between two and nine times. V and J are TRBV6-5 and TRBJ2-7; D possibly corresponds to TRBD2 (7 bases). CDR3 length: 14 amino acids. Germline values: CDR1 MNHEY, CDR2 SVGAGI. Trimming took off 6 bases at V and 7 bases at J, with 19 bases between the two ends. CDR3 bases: TGTGCCAGCAGGTTAAGGGCGGGGGCGAGTGAGCAGTACTTC. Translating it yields CASRLRAGASEQYF.

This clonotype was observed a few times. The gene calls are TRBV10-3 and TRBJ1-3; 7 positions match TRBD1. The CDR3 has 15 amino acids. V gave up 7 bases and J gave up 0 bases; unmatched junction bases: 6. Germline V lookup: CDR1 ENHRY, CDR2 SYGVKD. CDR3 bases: TGTGCCATCAAAAGGGACAGCGGCTCTGGAAACACCATATATTTT. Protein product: CAIKRDSGSGNTIYF.